This TCR beta chain was documented in a study of OX40 agonist ivuxolimab in advanced cancers. Study observations and caveats: Averaging showed that CD8+ T cells had more expanded clones than CD4+ did.

The protocol was immunoSEQ multiplex PCR, while the TCRdb copy is restricted to in-frame clones and leaves out a portion. The sample contains 57,000 or so clones, over 90% of which appear only once. This clone was observed once. Antigen unknown. Anyone with autoimmune disease history or systemic immunosuppression was excluded. Trimming removed 4 bases from V and 0 bases from J, with 11 bases in between. CDR1 is SGHTS, CDR2 YDEGEE, per germline. This CDR3 contains 15 residues. This chain connects TRBV5-8 to TRBJ1-5; a weak D match, TRBD1 (6 bases). Sequences were derived from CD4+ or CD8+ T cells sorted from blood, sampled in a trial of the OX40 agonist ivuxolimab. The receptor was derived from an adult with an advanced solid tumor such as melanoma, head and neck, liver or kidney cancer. Here the CDR3 DNA reads TGTGCCAGCAGCCTACAGGGCTATAGCAATCAGCCCCAGCATTTT. Protein: CASSLQGYSNQPQHF.